The rows below give T cell receptor beta chains drawn from one sample of a study of T cells in Graves' hyperthyroidism and ophthalmopathy. From the multiplex PCR reads, TCRdb called clonotypes with MiXCR, one entry per CDR3 protein. The table lists 300,000 to 400,000 distinct CDR3 sequences, approximately 17% of them singletons. The sequencing sample was made of blood. These receptors came from a man younger than 35 with Graves' ophthalmopathy. Both conserved end residues are part of each CDR3. A D gene is named only where the DNA matches it firmly. For some rows the clone size is stated as once, few or many, or as a class when expanded; others skip it.

CDR3aa | CDR3nt | j_gene | abundance | d_gene | v_gene
CASSEQLNEQFF | TGTGCCAGCAGCGAACAGCTGAATGAGCAGTTCTTC | TRBJ2-1 | many | - | TRBV7-2
CASIATGARYEQYF | TGTGCCAGCATCGCAACGGGGGCCCGCTACGAGCAGTACTTC | TRBJ2-7 | - | - | TRBV28
CSALLPRGRSDTQYF | TGCAGTGCTCTCCTGCCGCGGGGGCGGTCAGATACGCAGTATTTT | TRBJ2-3 | - | - | TRBV20-1
CASSSPGNSGNTIYF | TGTGCCAGCAGTTCCCCGGGAAACTCTGGAAACACCATATATTTT | TRBJ1-3 | many | - | TRBV2
CASSVSSGDSYEQYF | TGTGCCAGCAGCGTTTCTAGCGGGGACTCCTACGAGCAGTACTTC | TRBJ2-7 | few | TRBD2 | TRBV9
CASSQQTIAKNIQYF | TGTGCCAGCAGCCAACAGACTATAGCCAAAAACATTCAGTACTTC | TRBJ2-4 | - | - | TRBV5-5
CASSLGAANEQFF | TGTGCCAGCAGCTTAGGGGCAGCAAATGAGCAGTTCTTC | TRBJ2-1 | many | - | TRBV7-6
CASSGGAQDTQYF | TGTGCCAGCAGCGGGGGGGCCCAAGATACGCAGTATTTT | TRBJ2-3 | many | TRBD2 | TRBV28
CASSPPDRNRDEQYF | TGTGCCAGCAGCCCCCCGGACAGGAATAGAGACGAGCAGTACTTC | TRBJ2-7 | few | TRBD1 | TRBV6-1
CASSFTQDLQETQYF | TGTGCCAGCAGTTTTACTCAGGACCTACAAGAGACCCAGTACTTC | TRBJ2-5 | - | - | TRBV27
CASSQDGAAETQYF | TGTGCCAGCAGCCAAGACGGGGCAGCGGAGACCCAGTACTTC | TRBJ2-5 | few | - | TRBV4-2
CASSQGAGDLALHF | TGTGCCAGCAGCCAAGGGGCAGGGGATCTAGCCCTCCACTTT | TRBJ1-6 | - | - | TRBV3-1
CASSGMGAQYF | TGTGCCAGCTCCGGCATGGGTGCCCAGTACTTC | TRBJ2-5 | once | - | TRBV6-1
CASSLIGDSTDTQYF | TGTGCCAGCAGCTTAATCGGTGATAGCACAGATACGCAGTATTTT | TRBJ2-3 | many | - | TRBV7-3
CASRDRGNQPQHF | TGTGCCAGCAGGGACAGGGGAAATCAGCCCCAGCATTTT | TRBJ1-5 | many | TRBD1 | TRBV6-2/TRBV6-3
CASSYALDEQYF | TGTGCCAGCAGCTACGCGTTGGACGAGCAGTACTTC | TRBJ2-7 | few | - | TRBV7-2
CASSDAAPFQVGGGYGYTF | TGTGCCAGCAGCGACGCGGCCCCATTCCAGGTGGGAGGTGGCTATGGCTACACCTTC | TRBJ1-2 | many | - | TRBV6-1
CGGQGKRISPLHF | TGCGGGGGACAGGGAAAGAGAATTTCACCCCTCCACTTT | TRBJ1-6 | few | TRBD1 | TRBV20-1
CASSYFKGLLNTEAFF | TGTGCCAGCAGTTACTTCAAGGGGCTACTGAACACTGAAGCTTTCTTT | TRBJ1-1 | many | - | TRBV6-5
CASSLAGVPYNEQFF | TGTGCCAGCAGTTTAGCGGGGGTACCCTACAATGAGCAGTTCTTC | TRBJ2-1 | - | TRBD2 | TRBV27
CASTQGTLQETQYF | TGCGCCAGCACTCAAGGGACCCTCCAAGAGACCCAGTACTTC | TRBJ2-5 | many | - | TRBV5-1
CASSSPGQDYEQYF | TGTGCCAGCAGCTCACCGGGACAGGATTACGAGCAGTACTTC | TRBJ2-7 | few | TRBD1 | TRBV5-8
CASSLGLTGTYEQYF | TGTGCCAGCAGCTTAGGCCTGACAGGGACCTACGAGCAGTACTTC | TRBJ2-7 | - | TRBD1 | TRBV13
CASSLGPTSAGELFF | TGCGCCAGCAGCTTGGGGCCAACAAGCGCCGGGGAGCTGTTTTTT | TRBJ2-2 | - | - | TRBV5-1
CASSFSVRGTQPQHF | TGTGCCAGCAGTTTTTCAGTAAGGGGGACTCAGCCCCAGCATTTT | TRBJ1-5 | - | - | TRBV28
CASSRTGQTNEKLFF | TGTGCCAGCAGCCGGACAGGGCAGACTAATGAAAAACTGTTTTTT | TRBJ1-4 | - | TRBD1 | TRBV5-5
CASTQGAAREQYF | TGTGCCAGCACCCAGGGGGCGGCCCGCGAGCAGTACTTC | TRBJ2-7 | - | TRBD1 | TRBV7-9
CASSLAPDGTDTQYF | TGTGCCAGCAGCTTAGCCCCAGACGGCACAGATACGCAGTATTTT | TRBJ2-3 | - | - | TRBV7-7
CASSRGGASSSYEQYF | TGCGCCAGCAGCCGGGGTGGTGCGTCCAGCTCCTACGAGCAGTACTTC | TRBJ2-7 | - | - | TRBV4-1
CASRPGDGTYEQYF | TGTGCCAGCAGACCGGGGGACGGAACCTACGAGCAGTACTTC | TRBJ2-7 | few | - | TRBV6-1
CASSKSTSGGTDTQYF | TGTGCCAGCAGCAAATCGACTAGCGGGGGCACAGATACGCAGTATTTT | TRBJ2-3 | - | TRBD2 | TRBV5-4
CAINDSPPNNEQFF | TGTGCCATCAATGACAGCCCCCCAAACAATGAGCAGTTCTTC | TRBJ2-1 | - | - | TRBV10-3
CATTPGYANEKLFF | TGTGCCACCACCCCGGGATACGCTAATGAAAAACTGTTTTTT | TRBJ1-4 | - | - | TRBV15
CAWKKAGNTIYF | TGTGCCTGGAAGAAAGCTGGAAACACCATATATTTT | TRBJ1-3 | - | - | TRBV30
CASSLGNRAQKLFF | TGTGCCAGCAGTTTGGGTAACAGGGCTCAAAAACTGTTTTTT | TRBJ1-4 | many | - | TRBV12-3/TRBV12-4
CSAPDRGRDEKLFF | TGCAGTGCGCCGGACAGGGGACGGGATGAAAAACTGTTTTTT | TRBJ1-4 | - | TRBD1 | TRBV20-1
CASSSQGRDTQYF | TGTGCCAGCAGCTCCCAGGGAAGAGATACGCAGTATTTT | TRBJ2-3 | few | - | TRBV5-4
CASSLDNRVRSYTF | TGTGCCAGCAGCTTAGATAACAGGGTCCGCAGCTACACCTTC | TRBJ1-2 | - | - | TRBV7-9
CATRAGGDTGELFF | TGTGCCACCCGGGCAGGGGGCGACACCGGGGAGCTGTTTTTT | TRBJ2-2 | few | TRBD1 | TRBV15
CASSPTGKPQHF | TGTGCCAGCAGTCCGACAGGGAAGCCCCAGCATTTT | TRBJ1-5 | - | TRBD1 | TRBV2
CASSLGGLAGAETQYF | TGCGCCAGCAGCTTGGGAGGACTAGCGGGGGCAGAGACCCAGTACTTC | TRBJ2-5 | many | TRBD2 | TRBV5-1
CASSPRRGWTGELFF | TGTGCCAGCAGCCCCCGCAGGGGTTGGACCGGGGAGCTGTTTTTT | TRBJ2-2 | once | - | TRBV7-2
CASSLGGAWGTEAFF | TGTGCCAGCAGCTTGGGGGGCGCGTGGGGCACTGAAGCTTTCTTT | TRBJ1-1 | many | - | TRBV7-9
CASSVPGAYEQYF | TGTGCCAGCAGTGTTCCGGGCGCGTACGAGCAGTACTTC | TRBJ2-7 | many | - | TRBV2
CASRQTVSEQYF | TGTGCCAGCAGGCAAACAGTATCGGAGCAGTACTTC | TRBJ2-7 | many | - | TRBV2
CASSWKDGYEQYF | TGCGCCAGCAGCTGGAAGGACGGCTACGAGCAGTACTTC | TRBJ2-7 | many | - | TRBV5-1
CASSSRGQPFYEQYF | TGTGCCAGCAGCTCCCGGGGACAGCCCTTCTACGAGCAGTACTTC | TRBJ2-7 | many | TRBD1 | TRBV7-9
CASRVGTGYADTQYF | TGCGCCAGCAGAGTCGGGACAGGTTACGCAGATACGCAGTATTTT | TRBJ2-3 | - | TRBD1 | TRBV5-1
CASSPTWGGREETQYF | TGTGCCAGCAGCCCTACTTGGGGGGGGCGAGAAGAGACCCAGTACTTC | TRBJ2-5 | few | - | TRBV3-1
CASSPSLATDTQYF | TGTGCCAGCAGCCCATCACTAGCGACAGATACGCAGTATTTT | TRBJ2-3 | few | TRBD2 | TRBV6-1
CASSAEQGRGTEAFF | TGTGCCAGCAGTGCAGAACAGGGAAGAGGCACTGAAGCTTTCTTT | TRBJ1-1 | many | - | TRBV28
CASSQRWQGLEKLFF | TGTGCCAGCAGCCAACGGTGGCAGGGACTTGAAAAACTGTTTTTT | TRBJ1-4 | many | - | TRBV3-1
CASSQGGGATYEQYF | TGTGCCAGCAGCCAAGGAGGGGGGGCCACCTACGAGCAGTACTTC | TRBJ2-7 | many | - | TRBV3-1
CASSLASGGGNEQFF | TGCGCCAGCAGCTTGGCCTCAGGGGGGGGCAATGAGCAGTTCTTC | TRBJ2-1 | - | - | TRBV5-1
CASSFRTETYEQYF | TGTGCCAGCAGCTTCCGGACGGAAACCTACGAGCAGTACTTC | TRBJ2-7 | many | - | TRBV7-2